This T cell receptor (beta chain) was captured in a study of regulatory T cells in long-lasting Graves disease. Study-wide findings and caveats: The number of shared public clonotypes was higher in persistent patients (about 3,000) than new patients (over 900).

Through Arm-PCR of CDR3 regions and iRepertoire HTBI primers, TCR beta libraries were built. TCRdb recomputed calls from the multiplex PCR reads with MiXCR, one row per CDR3 protein. The sample yields roughly 500,000 distinct CDR3 sequences, under 25% seen once. About this clonotype itself: The antigen is undetermined.

Time point of the sample: persistent/refractory GD, antithyroid drugs over 5 years with positive TRAb. PBMC RNA served as the TCR library source. This CDR3 comprises 13 residues. Germline CDR1 and CDR2: LNHDA and SQIVND (reference sequence). Unmatched junction bases numbered 6, after V lost 8 bases and J lost 2 bases. This sample comprised peripheral blood mononuclear cells (PBMCs), obtained when the disease was refractory, from a patient treated with antithyroid drugs. This receptor was obtained from a female donor with Graves disease. The genes are TRBV19 and TRBJ2-7; TRBD2 agrees at 7 bases. This CDR3 reads CASWDGLAYEQYF. In nucleotides, the CDR3 is TGTGCCAGTTGGGACGGACTAGCCTACGAGCAGTACTTC.